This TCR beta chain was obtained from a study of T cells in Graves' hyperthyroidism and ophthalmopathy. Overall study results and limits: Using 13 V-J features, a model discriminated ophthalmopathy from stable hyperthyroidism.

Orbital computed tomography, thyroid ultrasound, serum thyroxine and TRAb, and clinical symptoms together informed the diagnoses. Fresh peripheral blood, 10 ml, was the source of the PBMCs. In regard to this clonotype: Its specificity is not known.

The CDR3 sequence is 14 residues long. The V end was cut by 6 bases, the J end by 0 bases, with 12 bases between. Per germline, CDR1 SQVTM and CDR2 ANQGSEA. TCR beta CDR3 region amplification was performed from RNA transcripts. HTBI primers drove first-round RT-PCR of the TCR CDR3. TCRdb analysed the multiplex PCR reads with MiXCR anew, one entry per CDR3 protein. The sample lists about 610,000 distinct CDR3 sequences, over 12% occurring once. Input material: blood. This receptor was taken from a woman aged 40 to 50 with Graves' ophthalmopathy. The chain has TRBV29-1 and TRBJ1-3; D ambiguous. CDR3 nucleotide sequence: TGCAGCGTCTGGATTGGTGGCTCTGGAAACACCATATATTTT. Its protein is CSVWIGGSGNTIYF.